This T cell receptor (beta chain) came from a study of blood T cell repertoires in COVID-19. Participant-reported clinical history was the basis for cohort assignment. With 7 bases clipped from V and 6 bases from J, the junction kept 4 bases outside the gene matches. The CDR3 consists of 12 residues. Germline loops: CDR1 ENHRY, CDR2 SYGVKD. Assay: immunoSEQ multiplex PCR; the TCRdb copy retains only in-frame clones and omits some. The profile covers under 300,000 clones, with 89% appearing a single time and 1.5% to 2% taken by the ten largest. Sequenced input: PBMCs or T cells enriched from blood (not recorded which). The source is a woman aged 40 to 50 who had recovered from COVID-19. The rearrangement links TRBV10-3 to TRBJ1-2; 8 bases map to TRBD1. Written as DNA, the CDR3 is TGTGCCATCATGGACAGGGCCCATGGCTACACCTTC. Translation: CAIMDRAHGYTF.